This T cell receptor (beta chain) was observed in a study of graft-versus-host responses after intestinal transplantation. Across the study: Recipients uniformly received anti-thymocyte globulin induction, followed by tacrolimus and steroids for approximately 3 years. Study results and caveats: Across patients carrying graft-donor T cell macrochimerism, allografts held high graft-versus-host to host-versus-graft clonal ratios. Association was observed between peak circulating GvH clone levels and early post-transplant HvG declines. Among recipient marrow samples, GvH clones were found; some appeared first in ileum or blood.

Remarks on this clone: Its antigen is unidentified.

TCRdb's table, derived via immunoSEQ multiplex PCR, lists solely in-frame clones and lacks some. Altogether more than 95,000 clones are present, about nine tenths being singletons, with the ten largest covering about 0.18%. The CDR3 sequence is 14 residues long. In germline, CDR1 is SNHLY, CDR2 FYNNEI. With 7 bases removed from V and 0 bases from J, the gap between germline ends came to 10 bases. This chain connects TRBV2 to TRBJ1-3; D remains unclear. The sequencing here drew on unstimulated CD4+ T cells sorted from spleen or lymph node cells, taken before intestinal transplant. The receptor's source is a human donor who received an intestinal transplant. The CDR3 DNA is TGTGCCAGCAACAGCTACAGCTCTGGAAACACCATATATTTT. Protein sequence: CASNSYSSGNTIYF.